Below are 10 T cell receptor beta chains sequenced from a single sample in a study of blood T cells in healthy people across ages. Sample-barcoded 5' priming and a J-beta primer mix drove a second PCR of about 7 to 12 cycles. TCRdb redid the calling of the 5' RACE reads with MiXCR, one entry per CDR3 protein. The sample has over 450,000 distinct CDR3 sequences, more than 20% seen once; the top ten hold just under 9%. The data also belong to a second study, concerning T cells of mothers and their children.

The sample taken for sequencing was blood. Receptors originate from a boy aged 10-17 years in good health.

The rearrangement uses TRBV12-5 and TRBJ2-2; D uncertain. The CDR3 is 15 residues long. Per germline, CDR1 LGHNT and CDR2 FRNRAP. The ends were cut back, 2 bases at V and 5 bases at J, with 12 bases in the middle. This CDR3 is CASGLSSVKTGELFF. For the CDR3, the DNA is TGTGCTAGTGGTTTGAGTAGTGTGAAGACCGGGGAGCTGTTTTTT.

Comment on this clonotype: This likely comes from a read error, as the CDR3 has no conserved phenylalanine or tryptophan at its end. The rearrangement links TRBV9 to TRBJ2-5, with TRBD2 matching 7 bases. The end of the DNA aligns better with TRBJ2-1, so the J call may be wrong. This CDR3 spans 12 amino acids. Looked up from germline, CDR1 is SGDLS and CDR2 is YYNGEE. DNA for the CDR3: TGTGCCAGCAGCGCCCCCAGGGAGGGACAGTTCCTC. Its translation is CASSAPREGQFL.

The V gene is TRBV5-1, the J gene TRBJ2-5, with 12 bases matching TRBD2. TRBJ2-7 explains the end of the DNA better; the J call may be wrong. The germline CDR1 and CDR2 sequences are SGHRS and YFSETQ. CDR3 length: 16 residues. The CDR3 sequence: CASSLDLAGGVYEQYF. CDR3 nucleotides: TGCGCCAGCAGCTTGGATCTAGCGGGAGGGGTCTACGAGCAGTACTTC.

Of note for this clonotype: One end of the junction varies from germline; a read error may be responsible. The V gene is TRBV12-3 or TRBV12-4, the J gene TRBJ1-1, with D possibly being TRBD1 (6 bases). The CDR3 covers 19 residues. CDR3 protein: CASSFWGGGIRFMNTEAFF. The CDR3, as DNA: TGTGCCAGCAGTTTCTGGGGGGGGGGCATCCGTTTTATGAACACTGAGGCTTTCTTT.

The rearrangement links TRBV11-2 to TRBJ2-1, with 7 bases that match TRBD2. This CDR3 is built from 16 residues. Germline trimming cut 6 bases from V and 2 bases from J; bases unmatched to any gene: 10. Germline assignment: CDR1 SGHAT and CDR2 FQNNGV. The CDR3 spells CASRPIAGGTYNEQFF. CDR3 DNA sequence: TGTGCCAGCAGGCCGATAGCGGGTGGAACCTACAATGAGCAGTTCTTC.

The sample holds a few counts of this clonotype. The chain has TRBV27 and TRBJ1-6; D unclear. Looked up from germline, CDR1 is MNHEY and CDR2 is SMNVEV (reference sequence). The germline V and J ends were trimmed by 7 bases and 7 bases, with 14 bases remaining between them. The CDR3 is made up of 14 amino acids. The CDR3, as DNA: TGTGCCAGCACCCTTGGTGCAGCCAATTCACCCCTCCACTTT. Residues: CASTLGAANSPLHF.

This sequence joins TRBV4-1 and TRBJ2-2, with D unresolved. The CDR3 consists of 14 residues. V shed 3 bases and J shed 8 bases, with 13 bases lying between them. CDR1 is MGHRA, CDR2 YSYEKL, per germline. The CDR3 DNA reads TGCGCCAGCAGCCAGGATGCTACGTCTGGGGAGCTGTTTTTT. Amino acids: CASSQDATSGELFF.

This chain connects TRBV7-2 to TRBJ2-2, with TRBD2 matching over 15 bases. The germline CDR1 and CDR2 sequences are SGHTA and FQGNSA. V trimming: 3 bases; J trimming: 7 bases; junction bases outside the gene matches: 9. The length of the CDR3 is 18 residues. The CDR3 region is CASSLGTSGGTPHGELFF. DNA of the CDR3: TGTGCCAGCAGCTTGGGGACTAGCGGGGGGACCCCCCACGGGGAGCTGTTTTTT. Drawing the rest from reference TRBV7-2 and TRBJ2-2, the complete variable domain is GAGVSQSPSNKVTEKGKDVELRCDPISGHTALYWYRQSLGQGLEFLIYFQGNSAPDKSGLPSDRFSAERTGGSVSTLTIQRTQQEDSAVYLCASSLGTSGGTPHGELFFGEGSRLTVL.

The chain links TRBV7-2 to TRBJ2-1; 7 bases are shared with TRBD1. CDR1 and CDR2 (germline): SGHTA, FQGNSA. Trimming removed 5 bases from V and 8 bases from J; junction bases left unmatched: 6. The CDR3 length is 13 residues. Here the CDR3 reads CASSLGTVDEQFF. The CDR3 DNA reads as TGTGCCAGCAGCCTTGGGACAGTCGATGAGCAGTTCTTC.

This clonotype showed up just a few times. This rearrangement joins TRBV5-1 to TRBJ2-1; D is unresolved. CDR1 is SGHRS and CDR2 is YFSETQ in the germline V gene. The ends were cut back, 3 bases at V and 12 bases at J, with 16 bases in the middle. The CDR3 covers 13 residues. The CDR3 sequence is CASSSPSRWGQFF. The CDR3 DNA is TGCGCCAGCAGCTCCCCGAGTAGGTGGGGGCAGTTCTTC. Supplemented by reference TRBV5-1 and TRBJ2-1, the full variable domain reads KAGVTQTPRYLIKTRGQQVTLSCSPISGHRSVSWYQQTPGQGLQFLFEYFSETQRNKGNFPGRFSGRQFSNSRSEMNVSTLELGDSALYLCASSSPSRWGQFFGPGTRLTVL.